These 16 T cell receptor beta chains were all obtained from the same sample, sequenced in a study of cytomegalovirus exposure and HLA in healthy donors. Researchers ran the PCR with 60 Vbeta and 13 Jbeta primers. The assay was immunoSEQ multiplex PCR, and TCRdb's table has in-frame clones only and misses some. The table has roughly 120,000 clones, roughly three quarters seen once. Sequencing input: PBMCs. The receptors here all came from a young man in good health and CMV-seronegative.

The rearrangement joins TRBV6-5 to TRBJ2-4; 7 bases align to TRBD1. CDR3 size: 13 residues. Per the germline V gene, CDR1 is MNHEY and CDR2 is SVGAGI. V gave up 9 bases and J gave up 7 bases; unmatched junction bases: 9. The CDR3: CASTDRVGNIQYF. The DNA of the CDR3 is TGTGCCAGTACTGACAGGGTCGGGAACATTCAGTACTTC.

The chain links TRBV11-2 to TRBJ1-1; maybe TRBD1 (6 bases). CDR1 and CDR2 from the germline V gene are SGHAT and FQNNGV. This CDR3 comprises 15 residues. Trimming took 5 bases from V and 3 from J, leaving 16 bases between them. The CDR3 protein is CASSPSAGGHTEAFF. The CDR3, as DNA: TGTGCCAGCAGCCCTTCCGCCGGGGGGCACACTGAAGCTTTCTTT. The whole variable domain, remainder taken from reference TRBV11-2 and TRBJ1-1, is EAGVAQSPRYKIIEKRQSVAFWCNPISGHATLYWYQQILGQGPKLLIQFQNNGVVDDSQLPKDRFSAERLKGVDSTLKIQPAKLEDSAVYLCASSPSAGGHTEAFFGQGTRLTVV.

This clone was picked up a small number of times. CDR3 amino acids: CASSQTEGQEQYF. The CDR3 bases are TGTGCCAGCAGCCAAACGGAGGGCCAGGAGCAGTACTTC. The rearrangement joins TRBV4-2 to TRBJ2-7; D is perhaps TRBD2 (6 bases). The V gene's germline CDR1 is LGHNA and CDR2 YNFKEQ. The CDR3 runs to 13 residues. The V end was cut by 2 bases, the J end by 7 bases, with 12 bases between.

The chain is built from TRBV9 and TRBJ1-2; D is possibly TRBD1 (5 bases). The CDR3 has 15 residues. Germline loops: CDR1 SGDLS, CDR2 YYNGEE. Trimming left V 4 bases short and J 6 bases short, with 19 bases between. The CDR3 region is CASSKVLGGGNGYTF. The DNA for the CDR3 is TGTGCCAGCAGCAAGGTCCTGGGGGGGGGAAATGGCTACACCTTC.

This clone was recorded once. This sequence joins TRBV9 and TRBJ2-7; 9 bases line up with TRBD2. V lost 0 bases and J lost 1; bases outside the gene matches: 8. CDR1 is SGDLS and CDR2 is YYNGEE in the germline V gene. The CDR3 sequence is 17 residues long. As DNA, the CDR3 is TGTGCCAGCAGCGTAGGGGTAGCGGGAGTCGCGTCCTACGAGCAGTACTTC. It translates to CASSVGVAGVASYEQYF.

On this clone itself: At one of its ends the junction is not consistent with the germline gene, which may arise from a read error. The chain carries TRBV29-1 and TRBJ2-5; D may be TRBD2 (5 bases). The CDR3 loop spans 10 amino acids. Germline V gene data show CDR1 as SQVTM and CDR2 as ANQGSEA. CDR3 sequence (DNA): TGCAGCGTTGAATCGGACTCCGGAGACTTC. It yields the protein CSVESDSGDF.

The chain combines TRBV5-1 with TRBJ2-2; 10 nucleotides agree with TRBD2. CDR1 is SGHRS and CDR2 is YFSETQ in the germline V gene. The V segment lost 7 bases and the J segment 4 bases; nucleotides outside the gene matches: 13. The CDR3 sequence is 17 residues long. In DNA, the CDR3 is TGCGCCAGCCTGCGGGGGGATCTAGCGGGAGCCACCGGGGAGCTGTTTTTT. Encoded protein: CASLRGDLAGATGELFF.

The rearrangement uses TRBV10-3 and TRBJ2-5, with 12 bases that match TRBD2. The J call may be mistaken, given a closer DNA end match to TRBJ2-7. Germline lookup yields CDR1 ENHRY and CDR2 SYGVKD. The CDR3 is made up of 15 amino acids. This CDR3 is CAISLTSGSLDEQYF. The CDR3 DNA is TGTGCCATCAGCTTGACTAGCGGGAGTCTCGACGAGCAGTACTTC.

The chain links TRBV14 to TRBJ2-5; weak D call: TRBD2 (5 bases). The J call may be in error: the DNA end matches TRBJ2-7 better. The germline V gene has CDR1 SGHDN and CDR2 FVKESK. This CDR3 is built from 14 residues. The CDR3 nucleotides read TGTGCCAGCAGCCAATTGGGGAGCTCCTACGAGCAGTACTTC. Translating gives CASSQLGSSYEQYF.

V and J are TRBV5-1 and TRBJ2-5; 7 positions agree with TRBD1. CDR1 and CDR2 from the germline V gene are SGHRS and YFSETQ. Losses at the gene ends were 3 bases for V and 1 base for J; bases not matched to a gene: 12. There are 17 residues in the CDR3. CDR3 nucleotide sequence: TGCGCCAGCAGCTCGACGGACAGGCGCACCCTCCAAGAGACCCAGTACTTC. It codes for CASSSTDRRTLQETQYF.

The chain has TRBV7-9 and TRBJ2-7, with TRBD1 matching over 8 bases. Germline V lookup: CDR1 SEHNR, CDR2 FQNEAQ (reference sequence). Trimming at V came to 2 bases and at J to 6 bases, leaving 0 bases not matched to a gene. This CDR3 comprises 12 residues. The CDR3 region has the DNA TGTGCCAGCAGCTTAACAGGGGGCGAGCAGTACGTC. Its translation is CASSLTGGEQYV.

The V gene is TRBV7-6, the J gene TRBJ2-2; 11 bases fit TRBD2. J was trimmed by 8 bases and V by 6 bases; bases with no gene match: 8. The germline gives CDR1 SGHVS, CDR2 FNYEAQ. The CDR3 has 15 amino acids. CDR3 bases: TGTGCCAGCAGGCCCGAGACTAGCGGGAAGGGGGAGCTGTTTTTT. This gives the protein CASRPETSGKGELFF.

The rearrangement uses TRBV28 and TRBJ2-5; TRBD2 matches at 11 bases. The J call may be in error: the DNA end matches TRBJ2-7 better. The CDR3 runs to 15 residues. Germline-derived CDR1 and CDR2 are MDHEN and SYDVKM. The CDR3 is CASSLPLAGAGEQYF. For the CDR3, the DNA is TGTGCCAGCAGTTTACCACTAGCGGGGGCTGGCGAGCAGTACTTC.

The chain links TRBV5-1 to TRBJ2-1, with 14 bases identical to TRBD2. The CDR3 has 15 residues. V lost 4 bases and J lost 5; bases outside the gene matches: 2. CDR1 is SGHRS, CDR2 YFSETQ, per germline. CDR3 in amino acids: CASSRGLAGDNEQFF. In DNA form, the CDR3 reads TGCGCCAGCAGCCGGGGACTAGCGGGGGACAATGAGCAGTTCTTC.

V gene TRBV7-9 combines with J gene TRBJ2-7; 7 bases are a match to TRBD2. Germline V gene lookup returns CDR1 SEHNR and CDR2 FQNEAQ (reference sequence). The CDR3 spans 15 residues. V shed 6 bases, J shed 0 bases, and the junction held 8 bases outside the gene matches. In DNA form, the CDR3 reads TGTGCCAGCAGGAGGAGCGGGACGAGCTCCTACGAGCAGTACTTC. Amino acids: CASRRSGTSSYEQYF. The entire variable domain, with the rest obtained from reference TRBV7-9 and TRBJ2-7, is as follows: DTGVSQNPRHKITKRGQNVTFRCDPISEHNRLYWYRQTLGQGPEFLTYFQNEAQLEKSRLLSDRFSAERPKGSFSTLEIQRTEQGDSAMYLCASRRSGTSSYEQYFGPGTRLTVT.

This clone has just one count. The J gene is TRBJ2-7, the V gene TRBV18, with 7 positions matching TRBD1. The germline CDR1 and CDR2 sequences are KGHSH and LQKENI. Trimming removed 3 bases from V and 2 bases from J; junction bases left unmatched: 7. CDR3 size: 15 residues. The CDR3 DNA sequence: TGTGCCAGCTCACCCATCCGGCAGGGGGCCTACGAGCAGTACGTC. This encodes CASSPIRQGAYEQYV.